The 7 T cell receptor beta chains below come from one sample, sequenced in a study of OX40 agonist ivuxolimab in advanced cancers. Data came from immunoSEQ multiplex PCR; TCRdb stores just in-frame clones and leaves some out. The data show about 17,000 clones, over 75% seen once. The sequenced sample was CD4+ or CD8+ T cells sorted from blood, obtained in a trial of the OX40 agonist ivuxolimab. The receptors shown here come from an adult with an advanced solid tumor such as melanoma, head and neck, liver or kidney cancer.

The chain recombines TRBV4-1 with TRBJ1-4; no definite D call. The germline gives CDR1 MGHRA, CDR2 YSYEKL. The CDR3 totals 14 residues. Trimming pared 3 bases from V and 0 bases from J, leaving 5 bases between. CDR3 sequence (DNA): TGCGCCAGCAGCCATGGAGCAACTAATGAAAAACTGTTTTTT. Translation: CASSHGATNEKLFF.

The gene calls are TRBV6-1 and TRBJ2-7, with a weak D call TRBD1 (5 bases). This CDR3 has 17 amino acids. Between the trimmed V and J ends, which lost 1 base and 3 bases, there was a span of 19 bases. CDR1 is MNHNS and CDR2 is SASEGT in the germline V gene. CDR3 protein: CASSEGGPNVRNYEQYF. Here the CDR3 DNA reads TGTGCCAGCAGTGAAGGGGGCCCAAACGTGAGGAACTACGAGCAGTACTTC.

For the CDR3, the DNA is TGTGCCAGCAGTTTATACGGAGAGACCCAGTACTTC. It yields the protein CASSLYGETQYF. J is TRBJ2-5 and V is TRBV27; D not resolved. Trimming took 1 base from V and 4 from J, leaving 4 bases between them. The V gene's germline CDR1 is MNHEY and CDR2 SMNVEV (reference sequence). The CDR3 runs 12 residues.

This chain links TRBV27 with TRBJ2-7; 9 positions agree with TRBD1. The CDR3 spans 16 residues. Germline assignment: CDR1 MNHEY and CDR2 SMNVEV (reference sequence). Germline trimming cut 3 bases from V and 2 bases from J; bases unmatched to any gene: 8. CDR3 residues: CASSLRPGQGPYEQYF. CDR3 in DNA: TGTGCCAGCAGTTTGCGCCCGGGACAGGGCCCCTACGAGCAGTACTTC.

The CDR3, as DNA: TGCGCCAGCAGCTTGGCACCGGGACAGGGGGCGATCTACCAAGAGACCCAGTACTTC. Encoded protein: CASSLAPGQGAIYQETQYF. This chain connects TRBV5-1 to TRBJ2-5; 12 bases are a match to TRBD1. V shed 0 bases, J shed 0 bases, and the junction held 9 bases outside the gene matches. CDR1 is SGHRS, CDR2 YFSETQ, per germline. The CDR3 runs 19 residues.

CDR3 DNA sequence: TGTGCCAGCAGCCTAATTGGCAGTGAGCAGTTCTTC. This gives the protein CASSLIGSEQFF. The chain links TRBV27 to TRBJ2-1; D not certain. Germline CDR1 is MNHEY and CDR2 is SMNVEV (reference sequence). This CDR3 contains 12 residues. V was trimmed by 6 bases and J by 9 bases, leaving 12 bases between them.

The DNA for the CDR3 is TGTGCCAGCAGCCGCCGGGACACAACCGGGGAGCTGTTTTTT. Its translation: CASSRRDTTGELFF. The chain recombines TRBV7-6 with TRBJ2-2; tentatively, D is TRBD1 (6 bases). This CDR3 is 14 amino acids long. V lost 5 bases, J lost 5 bases, and 12 bases lay in between. Germline-derived CDR1 and CDR2 are SGHVS and FNYEAQ.